The TCR beta chain under discussion was sequenced for a study of blood T cell repertoires in COVID-19. Overall study: Acute and convalescent COVID-19 specimens originated in the United States, Italy and Spain. In each case, the material was cDNA or gDNA derived from T cells, B-cell-depleted T cells, or PBMCs.

Germline values: CDR1 SNHLY, CDR2 FYNNEI. V was pared by 6 bases and J by 4 bases, with 10 bases between. The CDR3 extends over 13 amino acids. Study processing details: Estimation of nucleated cell counts relied on the amplification of reference gene primers. Only in-frame clones appear in the TCRdb table, and some are missing; sequencing was by immunoSEQ multiplex PCR. V, J and clone size derive from that table, while D and trimming were established from the DNA sequence. The sample holds about 200,000 clones, around 86% seen once. The sequence was obtained from a man older than 75 with acute or convalescent COVID-19. The gene calls are TRBV2 and TRBJ1-5, with no clear D. Specimen: peripheral blood. CDR3 nucleotide sequence: TGTGCCAGCAGAGGAGGTGGTAATCAGCCCCAGCATTTT. Encoded protein: CASRGGGNQPQHF.